These 5 T cell receptor beta chains were sequenced from one sample in a study of T cell responses to AZD1222 COVID-19 vaccine. The table came from immunoSEQ multiplex PCR; TCRdb's copy has only in-frame clones and leaves some out. The sample consists of more than 100,000 clones, more than 70% of them appearing once. The sequenced sample was peripheral blood, obtained on day 0 of AZD1222 vaccination. All receptors derive from an adult in good health.

The gene calls are TRBV7-9 and TRBJ1-2; no reliable D call. The ends were cut back, 0 bases at V and 4 bases at J, with 9 bases in the middle. The CDR3 consists of 14 residues. Germline V gene data show CDR1 as SEHNR and CDR2 as FQNEAQ (reference sequence). This CDR3 reads CASSLALGSYGYTF. CDR3 bases: TGTGCCAGCAGCTTAGCTTTAGGGTCCTATGGCTACACCTTC.

J is TRBJ1-1 and V is TRBV6-6; D call uncertain. This CDR3 comprises 14 residues. Trimming took 2 bases from V and 3 from J, leaving 10 bases between them. Per the germline V gene, CDR1 is MNHNY and CDR2 is SVGAGI (reference sequence). The CDR3 here is CASSYAGPDTEAFF. The DNA for the CDR3 is TGTGCCAGCAGTTACGCGGGTCCGGACACTGAAGCTTTCTTT.

V is TRBV28 and J is TRBJ2-7; D perhaps matches TRBD1 (5 bases). The CDR3 contains 14 residues. The V gene lost 7 bases and the J gene lost 0 bases, with 13 bases spanning the gap. Germline V gene sequence: CDR1 MDHEN, CDR2 SYDVKM. The CDR3 bases are TGTGCCAGCAAAAAAGGGGCTTACTCCTACGAGCAGTACTTC. The encoded protein is CASKKGAYSYEQYF. Full variable domain (outside the CDR3, taken from reference TRBV28 and TRBJ2-7): DVKVTQSSRYLVKRTGEKVFLECVQDMDHENMFWYRQDPGLGLRLIYFSYDVKMKEKGDIPEGYSVSREKKERFSLILESASTNQTSMYLCASKKGAYSYEQYFGPGTRLTVT.

The genes are TRBV7-2 and TRBJ2-5; a weak D match, TRBD2 (6 bases). CDR1 is SGHTA, CDR2 FQGNSA, per germline. V was pared by 5 bases and J by 0 bases, with 13 bases between. The CDR3 contains 15 residues. The CDR3: CASSPRWDYQETQYF. For the CDR3, the DNA is TGTGCCAGCAGCCCCCGCTGGGACTACCAAGAGACCCAGTACTTC.

This rearrangement joins TRBV6-5 to TRBJ1-3; 8 nucleotides align to TRBD1. The CDR3 has 14 amino acids. Germline CDR1 is MNHEY and CDR2 is SVGAGI. V lost 7 bases and J lost 1; bases outside the gene matches: 3. CDR3 sequence: CASKTGESGNTIYF. For the CDR3, the DNA is TGTGCCAGCAAGACAGGGGAATCTGGAAACACCATATATTTT.